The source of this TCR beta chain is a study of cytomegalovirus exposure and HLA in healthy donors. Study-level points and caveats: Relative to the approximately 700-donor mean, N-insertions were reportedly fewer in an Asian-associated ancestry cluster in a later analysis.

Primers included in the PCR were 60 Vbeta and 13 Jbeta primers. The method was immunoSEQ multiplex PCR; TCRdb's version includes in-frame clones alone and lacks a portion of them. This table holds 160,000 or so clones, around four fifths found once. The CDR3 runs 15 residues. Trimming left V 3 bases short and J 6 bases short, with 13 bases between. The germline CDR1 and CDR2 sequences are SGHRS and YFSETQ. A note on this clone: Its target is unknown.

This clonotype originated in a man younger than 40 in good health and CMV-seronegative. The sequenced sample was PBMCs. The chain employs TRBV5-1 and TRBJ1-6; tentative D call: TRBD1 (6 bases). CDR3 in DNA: TGCGCCAGCAGCTCAACAGGGATTGTTAATTCACCCCTCCACTTT. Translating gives CASSSTGIVNSPLHF.